These 26 T cell receptor beta chains were sequenced from one sample in a study of blood T cell repertoires in COVID-19. TCRdb's table, derived via immunoSEQ multiplex PCR, lists solely in-frame clones and lacks some. The sample yields a few hundred thousand clones, about 91% seen once. The sequenced sample consisted of peripheral blood. The receptor source for this set is a woman in her 30s who had recovered from COVID-19.

The V gene is TRBV6-5, the J gene TRBJ1-5; TRBD1 is a possible D gene (5 bases). The V gene's germline CDR1 is MNHEY and CDR2 SVGAGI. The CDR3 loop spans 14 amino acids. Trimming took 8 bases from V and 3 from J, leaving 14 bases between them. CDR3 protein: CASGQWGSNQPQHF. The CDR3 DNA follows: TGTGCCAGCGGTCAGTGGGGCTCCAATCAGCCCCAGCATTTT.

The rearrangement links TRBV28 to TRBJ1-1, with D possibly matching TRBD1 (6 bases). This CDR3 is built from 14 residues. V gave up 5 bases and J gave up 3 bases, with 13 bases separating them. The germline CDR1 and CDR2 sequences are MDHEN and SYDVKM. CDR3 in amino acids: CASSGGHYDTEAFF. CDR3 sequence (DNA): TGTGCCAGCAGTGGGGGACATTACGACACTGAAGCTTTCTTT.

The chain is built from TRBV11-3 and TRBJ2-7, with 7 bases fitting TRBD1. This CDR3 has 13 residues. Germline CDR1 and CDR2: SGHNT and YENEEA. V shed 3 bases, J shed 3 bases, and the junction held 2 bases outside the gene matches. The chain's CDR3 is CASSLGQNYEQYF. The CDR3 coding sequence is TGTGCCAGCAGCTTGGGACAGAACTACGAGCAGTACTTC.

The J gene is TRBJ2-5, the V gene TRBV15; D perhaps matches TRBD2 (5 bases). The germline V and J ends were trimmed by 1 base and 1 base, with 10 bases remaining between them. The germline gives CDR1 LNHNV, CDR2 YYDKDF (reference sequence). The CDR3 loop spans 15 amino acids. Written as DNA, the CDR3 is TGTGCCACCAGCAGAGGGGAAGCGGCCCAAGAGACCCAGTACTTC. Amino acids: CATSRGEAAQETQYF. The full variable domain, rest sourced from reference TRBV15 and TRBJ2-5, is DAMVIQNPRYQVTQFGKPVTLSCSQTLNHNVMYWYQQKSSQAPKLLFHYYDKDFNNEADTPDNFQSRRPNTSFCFLDIRSPGLGDTAMYLCATSRGEAAQETQYFGPGTRLLVL.

This clone is a singleton in its sample. The chain's CDR3 is CASSDPGHFSYEQYF. The CDR3 region has the DNA TGTGCCAGCAGTGATCCGGGACATTTCTCCTACGAGCAGTACTTC. The J gene is TRBJ2-7, the V gene TRBV28; weak D call: TRBD1 (6 bases). Germline loops: CDR1 MDHEN, CDR2 SYDVKM. The CDR3 is 15 residues long. The V end lost 5 bases, the J end lost 0 bases, and 14 bases lay between the germline ends.

The rearrangement uses TRBV5-5 and TRBJ1-4; D is possibly TRBD1 (6 bases). Germline CDR1 SGHKS, CDR2 YYEKEE (reference sequence). The CDR3 totals 15 residues. V lost 0 bases to trimming and J lost 8 bases, with 14 bases between them. The CDR3 DNA follows: TGTGCCAGCAGCTTGGTGCCAGGGGCAGGCGAAAAACTGTTTTTT. Protein product: CASSLVPGAGEKLFF. The whole variable domain, filled in from reference TRBV5-5 and TRBJ1-4, reads DAGVTQSPTHLIKTRGQQVTLRCSPISGHKSVSWYQQVLGQGPQFIFQYYEKEERGRGNFPDRFSARQFPNYSSELNVNALLLGDSALYLCASSLVPGAGEKLFFGSGTQLSVL.

The chain has TRBV6-4 and TRBJ2-3, with 9 positions matching TRBD2. Germline CDR1 is MRHNA and CDR2 is SNTAGT. The CDR3 covers 16 residues. The trim removed 3 bases at V and 1 base at J, leaving 5 bases unmatched. Here the CDR3 reads CASSEFASGGTDTQYF. CDR3 DNA sequence: TGTGCCAGCAGTGAGTTTGCTAGCGGGGGCACAGATACGCAGTATTTT.

The chain combines TRBV6-2 or TRBV6-3 with TRBJ1-6, with 7 bases matching TRBD1. CDR1 MNHEY and CDR2 SVGEGT come from the germline V gene. The CDR3 runs to 14 residues. V lost 4 bases to trimming and J lost 9 bases; unmatched junction nucleotides: 6. The CDR3 DNA reads as TGTGCCAGCAGTTTACAGGGGTATCGTTCACCCCTCCACTTT. Protein product: CASSLQGYRSPLHF.

This chain connects TRBV5-1 to TRBJ1-2, with D maybe TRBD1 (6 bases). V gave up 4 bases and J gave up 2 bases, with 18 bases separating them. Germline V gives CDR1 SGHRS, CDR2 YFSETQ. The CDR3 totals 16 residues. The CDR3 spells CASSPIGQLGNYGYTF. The CDR3 DNA reads TGCGCCAGCAGCCCAATTGGACAGCTAGGCAACTATGGCTACACCTTC.

The table lists this clone with a count of one. V is TRBV19 and J is TRBJ1-2, with TRBD1 identical over 8 bases. CDR1 is LNHDA, CDR2 SQIVND, per germline (reference sequence). J lost 4 bases, V lost 7 bases, and 11 bases had no gene match. The CDR3 consists of 15 residues. This chain's CDR3 is CASNMDRDVGYGYTF. The CDR3 DNA sequence: TGTGCCAGTAACATGGACAGGGACGTCGGCTATGGCTACACCTTC.

The rearrangement links TRBV5-4 to TRBJ1-2; 9 positions match TRBD1. Losses at the gene ends were 5 bases for V and 5 bases for J; bases not matched to a gene: 7. The CDR3 runs 14 residues. CDR1 SGHNT and CDR2 YYREEE come from the germline V gene (reference sequence). Written as DNA, the CDR3 is TGTGCCAGCAGGCCCACAGGGGGCGGGTATGGCTACACCTTC. This sequence encodes CASRPTGGGYGYTF.

V usage is TRBV5-5 and J usage is TRBJ1-1; possibly TRBD1 for D (6 bases). This CDR3 has 14 residues. The germline gives CDR1 SGHKS, CDR2 YYEKEE (reference sequence). Trimming shortened V by 2 bases and J by 5 bases, and 13 bases separated the two germline ends. Here the CDR3 reads CASSLFGGRTEAFF. The DNA of the CDR3 is TGTGCCAGCAGCTTATTCGGGGGGCGAACTGAAGCTTTCTTT.

V usage is TRBV11-2 and J usage is TRBJ2-5; D is uncertain. The CDR3 is made up of 12 amino acids. V was cut by 5 bases and J by 7 bases, with 11 bases left in between. From germline, CDR1 is SGHAT and CDR2 FQNNGV. CDR3 DNA: TGTGCCAGCAGCCCAGAGGCGCTGACCCAGTACTTC. This gives the protein CASSPEALTQYF. The variable domain in full, completed from reference TRBV11-2 and TRBJ2-5, reads EAGVAQSPRYKIIEKRQSVAFWCNPISGHATLYWYQQILGQGPKLLIQFQNNGVVDDSQLPKDRFSAERLKGVDSTLKIQPAKLEDSAVYLCASSPEALTQYFGPGTRLLVL.

The CDR3 DNA reads as TGTGCCAGCTCAATTAGACAGGGAAGCTCCTACAATGAGCAGTTCTTC. Its protein is CASSIRQGSSYNEQFF. This chain connects TRBV18 to TRBJ2-1, with 7 nucleotides matching TRBD1. The germline CDR1 and CDR2 sequences are KGHSH and LQKENI. The ends lost 5 bases at V and 0 bases at J; junction bases unmatched: 7. The CDR3 runs to 16 residues.

V gene TRBV19 combines with J gene TRBJ2-7; D is possibly TRBD1 (6 bases). Deletions cut 5 bases from V and 4 bases from J, with 12 bases between. This CDR3 is 13 amino acids long. Germline V gene lookup returns CDR1 LNHDA and CDR2 SQIVND (reference sequence). CDR3 nucleotide sequence: TGTGCCAGTAGTTACATGGACAGATACGAGCAGTACTTC. Protein product: CASSYMDRYEQYF.

The CDR3 sequence: CASSLTSGVAYEQYF. The CDR3 nucleotides read TGTGCCAGCAGCCTGACTAGCGGGGTTGCCTACGAGCAGTACTTC. This sequence joins TRBV3-1 (or the pseudogene TRBV3-2) and TRBJ2-7; 11 bases align to TRBD2. Germline trimming cut 4 bases from V and 2 bases from J; bases unmatched to any gene: 4. This CDR3 spans 15 amino acids. Germline V CDR1 and CDR2: LGHDT, YNNKEL (reference sequence).

This chain links TRBV28 with TRBJ2-7; D unresolved. V was pared by 0 bases and J by 2 bases, with 14 bases between. CDR1 and CDR2 (germline): MDHEN, SYDVKM. The CDR3 is 16 residues long. In DNA form, the CDR3 reads TGTGCCAGCAGTTTATGCCCCGATCGGTCCACCTACGAGCAGTACTTC. Translation: CASSLCPDRSTYEQYF.

V is TRBV6-1 and J is TRBJ1-6; maybe TRBD1 (6 bases). V shed 2 bases and J shed 5 bases, with 10 bases lying between them. The germline gives CDR1 MNHNS, CDR2 SASEGT. The CDR3 covers 15 residues. The CDR3 DNA sequence: TGTGCCAGCAGTGAACCCTGGACAGATAATTCACCCCTCCACTTT. Translated: CASSEPWTDNSPLHF.

The V and J genes are TRBV4-1 and TRBJ1-5; a weak D match, TRBD1 (5 bases). V lost 3 bases and J 7 bases, leaving 19 bases between the germline ends. Germline values: CDR1 MGHRA, CDR2 YSYEKL. The CDR3 extends over 16 amino acids. CDR3 coding DNA: TGCGCCAGCAGCCACGTCGACAGTTCCGCTGGACAGCCCCAGCATTTT. Encoded protein: CASSHVDSSAGQPQHF.

This chain uses TRBV4-2 with TRBJ2-5; D is undetermined. V was pared by 6 bases and J by 2 bases, with 4 bases between. In germline, CDR1 is LGHNA, CDR2 YNFKEQ. CDR3 length: 11 residues. The CDR3 loop reads CASSSQETQYF. CDR3 DNA: TGTGCCAGCAGTTCTCAAGAGACCCAGTACTTC.

The J gene is TRBJ1-6, the V gene TRBV28; D remains ambiguous. Germline values: CDR1 MDHEN, CDR2 SYDVKM. This CDR3 comprises 14 residues. With 7 bases removed from V and 0 bases from J, the gap between germline ends came to 7 bases. The CDR3 sequence: CASKPGSYNSPLHF. The CDR3 DNA reads TGTGCCAGCAAGCCTGGCTCCTATAATTCACCCCTCCACTTT. Full variable domain (missing parts from reference TRBV28 and TRBJ1-6): DVKVTQSSRYLVKRTGEKVFLECVQDMDHENMFWYRQDPGLGLRLIYFSYDVKMKEKGDIPEGYSVSREKKERFSLILESASTNQTSMYLCASKPGSYNSPLHFGNGTRLTVT.

CDR3 residues: CASSPFATVRSEKLFF. CDR3 sequence (DNA): TGTGCCAGCAGCCCCTTTGCCACCGTCCGCAGTGAAAAACTGTTTTTT. The gene calls are TRBV11-2 and TRBJ1-4; no clear D gene. Deletions cut 5 bases from V and 7 bases from J, with 20 bases between. Germline CDR1 and CDR2: SGHAT and FQNNGV. The length of the CDR3 is 16 residues.

V and J are TRBV7-9 and TRBJ2-7, with a possible D match to TRBD1 (6 bases). The germline V gene has CDR1 SEHNR and CDR2 FQNEAQ (reference sequence). This CDR3 comprises 16 residues. V shed 4 bases and J shed 0 bases, with 16 bases lying between them. The CDR3 DNA reads as TGTGCCAGCAGCTCCGACAGGCTGAAAAGCTCCTACGAGCAGTACTTC. Protein: CASSSDRLKSSYEQYF.

The chain is built from TRBV27 and TRBJ2-7, with 7 bases aligning to TRBD1. With 5 bases clipped from V and 4 bases from J, the junction kept 11 bases outside the gene matches. CDR3 length: 15 residues. From germline, CDR1 is MNHEY and CDR2 SMNVEV (reference sequence). As DNA, the CDR3 is TGTGCCAGCAGTATAGAGGGACAGAACTTTTACGAGCAGTACTTC. It encodes CASSIEGQNFYEQYF.

The V gene is TRBV6-2 or TRBV6-3, the J gene TRBJ1-2; D uncertain. Germline CDR1 and CDR2: MNHEY and SVGEGT. The CDR3 is 15 amino acids. V dropped 2 bases and J dropped 8 bases, with 18 bases sitting between them. The CDR3 loop reads CASSYVVEGAGGYTF. The CDR3, as DNA: TGTGCCAGCAGTTACGTAGTCGAGGGAGCCGGCGGCTACACCTTC.

V gene TRBV30 combines with J gene TRBJ1-1; D is ambiguous. CDR3 size: 12 residues. The V gene lost 2 bases and the J gene lost 1 base, with 5 bases spanning the gap. Germline CDR1 and CDR2: GTSNPN and SVGIG (reference sequence). The CDR3 nucleotides read TGTGCCTGGAGTCCGAGGAACACTGAAGCTTTCTTT. It is translated as CAWSPRNTEAFF.